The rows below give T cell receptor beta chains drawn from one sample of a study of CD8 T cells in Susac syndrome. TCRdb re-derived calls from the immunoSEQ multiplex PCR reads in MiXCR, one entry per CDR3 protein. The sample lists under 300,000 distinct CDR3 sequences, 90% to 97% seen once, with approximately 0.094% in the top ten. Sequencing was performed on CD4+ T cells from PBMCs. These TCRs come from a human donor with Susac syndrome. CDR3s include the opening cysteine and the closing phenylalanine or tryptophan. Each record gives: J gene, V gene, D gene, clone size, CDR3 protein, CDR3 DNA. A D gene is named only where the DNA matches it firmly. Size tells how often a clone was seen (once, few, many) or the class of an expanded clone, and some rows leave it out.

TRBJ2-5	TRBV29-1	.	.	CSVVSGRVGTQYF	TGCAGCGTTGTGTCAGGCCGGGTGGGGACCCAGTACTTC
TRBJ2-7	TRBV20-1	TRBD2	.	CSARRGLAGYEQYF	TGCAGTGCTAGACGGGGACTAGCTGGGTACGAGCAGTACTTC
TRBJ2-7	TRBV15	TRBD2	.	CATSRDTGTSGYEQYF	TGTGCCACCAGCAGAGATACCGGGACTAGCGGGTACGAGCAGTACTTC
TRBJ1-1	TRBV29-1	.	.	CSFQWGTEAFF	TGCAGCTTCCAGTGGGGTACTGAAGCTTTCTTT
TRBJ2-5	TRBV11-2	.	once	CASSFSTKETQYF	TGTGCCAGCAGCTTCTCCACCAAAGAGACCCAGTACTTC
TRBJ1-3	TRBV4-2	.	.	CASSQEIAPGNTIYF	TGTGCCAGCAGCCAAGAAATAGCCCCTGGAAACACCATATATTTT
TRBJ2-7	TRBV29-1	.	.	CSVESALSQYF	TGCAGCGTTGAGTCTGCCCTAAGCCAGTACTTC
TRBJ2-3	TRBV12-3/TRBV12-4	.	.	CASSLMDDTDTQYF	TGTGCCAGCAGTTTAATGGACGACACAGATACGCAGTATTTT
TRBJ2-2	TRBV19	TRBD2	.	CASSMGLANTGELFF	TGTGCCAGTAGTATGGGACTAGCGAACACCGGGGAGCTGTTTTTT
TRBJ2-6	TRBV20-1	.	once	CSATNGANVLTF	TGCAGTGCTACAAATGGGGCCAACGTCCTGACTTTC
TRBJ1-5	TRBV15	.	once	CATSRTASDQPQHF	TGTGCCACCAGCAGGACAGCGAGCGATCAGCCCCAGCATTTT
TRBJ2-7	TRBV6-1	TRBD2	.	CATWGAGGPYEQYF	TGTGCCACCTGGGGAGCGGGAGGGCCTTACGAGCAGTACTTC
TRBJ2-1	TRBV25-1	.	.	CASSVSTRRNEQFF	TGTGCCAGCAGTGTGTCGACGAGGCGTAATGAGCAGTTCTTC
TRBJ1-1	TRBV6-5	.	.	CASSYSGVTEAFF	TGTGCCAGCAGTTACTCGGGGGTAACTGAAGCTTTCTTT
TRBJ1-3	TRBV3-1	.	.	CASMGATAGNTIYF	TGTGCCAGCATGGGGGCAACAGCTGGAAACACCATATATTTT
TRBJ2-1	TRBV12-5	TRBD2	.	CASGLRLAGVNEQFF	TGTGCTAGTGGTTTAAGACTAGCGGGAGTCAATGAGCAGTTCTTC
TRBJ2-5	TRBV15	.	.	CATSKRTYQETQYF	TGTGCCACCAGCAAGCGGACGTACCAAGAGACCCAGTACTTC
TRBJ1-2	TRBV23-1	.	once	CASNRRDGYTF	TGCGCCAGCAACCGCAGGGATGGCTACACCTTC
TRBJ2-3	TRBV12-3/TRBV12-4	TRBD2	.	CASGTSGNGDTQYF	TGTGCCAGCGGGACTAGCGGGAATGGAGATACGCAGTATTTT
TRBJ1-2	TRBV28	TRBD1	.	CASSFRGYRDRDVYGYTF	TGTGCCAGCAGTTTTCGGGGATACCGGGACAGGGACGTCTATGGCTACACCTTC
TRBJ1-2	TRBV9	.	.	CASSSPGLLIGGYTF	TGTGCCAGCAGCAGCCCGGGACTCCTAATCGGGGGCTACACCTTC
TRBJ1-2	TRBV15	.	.	CATSRETYGYTF	TGTGCCACCAGCAGAGAGACCTATGGCTACACCTTC
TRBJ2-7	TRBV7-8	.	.	CASSRGPNQNYEQYF	TGTGCCAGCAGCCGAGGACCCAATCAAAACTACGAGCAGTACTTC
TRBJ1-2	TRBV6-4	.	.	CASSDSSQGTGYTF	TGTGCCAGCAGTGACTCGAGTCAGGGGACGGGCTACACCTTC